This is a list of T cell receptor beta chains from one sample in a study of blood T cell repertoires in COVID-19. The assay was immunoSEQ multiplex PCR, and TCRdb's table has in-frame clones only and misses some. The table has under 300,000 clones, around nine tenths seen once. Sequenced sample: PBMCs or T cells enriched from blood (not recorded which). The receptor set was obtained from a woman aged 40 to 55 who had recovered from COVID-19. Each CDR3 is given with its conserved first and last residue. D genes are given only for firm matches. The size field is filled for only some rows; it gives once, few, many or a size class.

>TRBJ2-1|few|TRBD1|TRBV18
CASSRQGGSYNEQFF
TGTGCCAGCTCACGACAGGGGGGATCCTACAATGAGCAGTTCTTC
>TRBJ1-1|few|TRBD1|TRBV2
CASSPQGVNTEAFF
TGTGCCAGCAGTCCGCAGGGGGTGAACACTGAAGCTTTCTTT
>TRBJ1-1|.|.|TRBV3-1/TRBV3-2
CASSLFGTGTEAFF
TGTGCCAGCAGCCTTTTTGGTACGGGCACTGAAGCTTTCTTT
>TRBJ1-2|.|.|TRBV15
CATSRDPPWQGTNYGYTF
TGTGCCACCAGCAGAGATCCCCCTTGGCAGGGAACTAACTATGGCTACACCTTC
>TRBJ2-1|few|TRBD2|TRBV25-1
CASSEGLAMSYNEQFF
TGTGCCAGCAGTGAGGGACTAGCGATGTCCTACAATGAGCAGTTCTTC
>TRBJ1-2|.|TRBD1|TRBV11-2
CASSQQGVSYTF
TGTGCCAGCAGCCAACAGGGGGTTAGCTACACCTTC
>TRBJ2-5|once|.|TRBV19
CASSNTGMLETQYF
TGTGCCAGTAGCAATACAGGGATGTTGGAGACCCAGTACTTC
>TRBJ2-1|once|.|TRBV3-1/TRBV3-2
CASSHGGSSYNEQFF
TGTGCCAGCAGCCACGGGGGAAGCTCCTACAATGAGCAGTTCTTC
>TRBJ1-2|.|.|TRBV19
CASSAAGPRGGRIHGYTF
TGTGCCAGTAGTGCCGCCGGTCCTAGGGGAGGCAGGATTCATGGCTACACCTTC
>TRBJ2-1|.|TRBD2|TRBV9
CASSPLAGGYNEQFF
TGTGCCAGCAGCCCCCTAGCGGGGGGCTACAATGAGCAGTTCTTC
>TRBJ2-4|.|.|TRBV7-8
CASSLEETKNIQYF
TGTGCCAGCAGCTTAGAGGAGACCAAAAACATTCAGTACTTC